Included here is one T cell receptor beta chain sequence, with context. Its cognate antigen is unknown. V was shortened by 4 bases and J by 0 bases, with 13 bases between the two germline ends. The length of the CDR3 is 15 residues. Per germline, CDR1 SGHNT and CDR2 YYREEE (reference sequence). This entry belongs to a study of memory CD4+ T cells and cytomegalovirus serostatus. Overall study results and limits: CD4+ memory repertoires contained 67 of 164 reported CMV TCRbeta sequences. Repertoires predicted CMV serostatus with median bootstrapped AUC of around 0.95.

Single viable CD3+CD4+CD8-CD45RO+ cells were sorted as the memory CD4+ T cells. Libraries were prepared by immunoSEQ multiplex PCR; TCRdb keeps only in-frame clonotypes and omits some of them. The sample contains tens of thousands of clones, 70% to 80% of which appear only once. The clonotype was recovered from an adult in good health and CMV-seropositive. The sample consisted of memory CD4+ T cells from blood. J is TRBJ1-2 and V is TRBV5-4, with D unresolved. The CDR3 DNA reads TGTGCCAGCAGCGATCCCAGGAGAACTAACTATGGCTACACCTTC. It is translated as CASSDPRRTNYGYTF.